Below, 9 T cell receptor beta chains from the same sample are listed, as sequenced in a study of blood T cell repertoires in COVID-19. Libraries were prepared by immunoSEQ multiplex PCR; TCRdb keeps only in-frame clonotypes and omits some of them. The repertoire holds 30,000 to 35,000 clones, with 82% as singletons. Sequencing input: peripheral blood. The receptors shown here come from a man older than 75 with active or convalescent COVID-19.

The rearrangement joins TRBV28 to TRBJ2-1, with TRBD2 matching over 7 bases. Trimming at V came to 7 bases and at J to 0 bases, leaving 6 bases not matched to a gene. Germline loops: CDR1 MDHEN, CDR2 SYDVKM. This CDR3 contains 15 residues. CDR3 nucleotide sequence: TGTGCCAGCACATCTAGCGGAAGCTCCTACAATGAGCAGTTCTTC. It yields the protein CASTSSGSSYNEQFF. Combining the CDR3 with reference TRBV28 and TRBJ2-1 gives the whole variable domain DVKVTQSSRYLVKRTGEKVFLECVQDMDHENMFWYRQDPGLGLRLIYFSYDVKMKEKGDIPEGYSVSREKKERFSLILESASTNQTSMYLCASTSSGSSYNEQFFGPGTRLTVL.

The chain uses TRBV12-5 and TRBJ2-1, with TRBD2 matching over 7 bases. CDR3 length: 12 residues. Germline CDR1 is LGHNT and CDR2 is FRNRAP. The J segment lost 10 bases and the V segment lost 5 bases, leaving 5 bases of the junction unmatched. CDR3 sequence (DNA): TGTGCTAGTGGTCCTGGACTAGTCGAGCAGTTCTTC. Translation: CASGPGLVEQFF.

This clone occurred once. DNA of the CDR3: TGCGCCAGCAGCTTGGGGGGGGACGGATTCTCTTCACCCCTCCACTTT. It is translated as CASSLGGDGFSSPLHF. The rearrangement uses TRBV5-1 and TRBJ1-6, with TRBD1 as a possible D gene (5 bases). In germline, CDR1 is SGHRS, CDR2 YFSETQ. CDR3 length equals 16 residues. With 0 bases removed from V and 9 bases from J, the gap between germline ends came to 16 bases.

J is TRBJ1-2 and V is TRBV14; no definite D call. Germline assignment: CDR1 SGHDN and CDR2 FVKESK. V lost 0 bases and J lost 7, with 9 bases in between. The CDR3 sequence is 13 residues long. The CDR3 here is CASSQDLDSGYTF. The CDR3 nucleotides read TGTGCCAGCAGCCAAGATCTGGACTCTGGCTACACCTTC.

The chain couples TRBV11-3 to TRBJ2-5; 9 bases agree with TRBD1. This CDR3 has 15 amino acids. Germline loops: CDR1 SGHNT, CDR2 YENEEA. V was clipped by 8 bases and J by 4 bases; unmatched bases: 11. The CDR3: CASGWNRGPGETQYF. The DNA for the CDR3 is TGTGCCAGCGGATGGAACAGGGGGCCGGGAGAGACCCAGTACTTC. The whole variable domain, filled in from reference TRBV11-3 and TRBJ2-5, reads EAGVVQSPRYKIIEKKQPVAFWCNPISGHNTLYWYLQNLGQGPELLIRYENEEAVDDSQLPKDRFSAERLKGVDSTLKIQPAELGDSAVYLCASGWNRGPGETQYFGPGTRLLVL.

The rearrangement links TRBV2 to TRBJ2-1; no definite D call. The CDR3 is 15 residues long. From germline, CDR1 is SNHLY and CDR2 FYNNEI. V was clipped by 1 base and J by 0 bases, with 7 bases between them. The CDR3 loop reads CASSEGWASYNEQFF. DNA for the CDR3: TGTGCCAGCAGTGAAGGCTGGGCCTCCTACAATGAGCAGTTCTTC.

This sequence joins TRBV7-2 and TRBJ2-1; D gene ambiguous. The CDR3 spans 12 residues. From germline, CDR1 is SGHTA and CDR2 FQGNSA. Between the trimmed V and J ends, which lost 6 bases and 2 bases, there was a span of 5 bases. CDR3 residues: CASRTAYNEQFF. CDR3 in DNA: TGTGCCAGCAGAACAGCCTACAATGAGCAGTTCTTC.

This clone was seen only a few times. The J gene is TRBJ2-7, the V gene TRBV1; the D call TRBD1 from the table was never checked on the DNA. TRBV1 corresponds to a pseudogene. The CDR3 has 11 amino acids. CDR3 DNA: TGCACCAGCAGCCCCCACTACGAGCAGTACTTC. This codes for CTSSPHYEQYF.

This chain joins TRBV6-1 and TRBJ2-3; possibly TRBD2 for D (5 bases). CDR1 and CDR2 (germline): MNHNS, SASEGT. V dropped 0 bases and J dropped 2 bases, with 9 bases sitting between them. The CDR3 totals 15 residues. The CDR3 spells CASSEALDYTDTQYF. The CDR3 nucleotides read TGTGCCAGCAGTGAAGCGTTAGACTACACAGATACGCAGTATTTT.